This T cell receptor (beta chain) comes out of a study of OX40 agonist ivuxolimab in advanced cancers. The ends were cut back, 3 bases at V and 3 bases at J, with 9 bases in the middle. The V gene's germline CDR1 is SGDLS and CDR2 YYNGEE. The CDR3 is 13 amino acids. TCRdb's copy holds only in-frame clones and misses some; the assay was immunoSEQ multiplex PCR. The repertoire consists of 30,000 to 40,000 clones, with roughly 89% occurring once and the leading ten covering less than 30%. The source is an adult with an advanced solid tumor such as melanoma, head and neck, liver or kidney cancer. Sequencing was performed on CD4+ or CD8+ T cells sorted from blood, taken in a trial of the OX40 agonist ivuxolimab. The chain joins TRBV9 to TRBJ2-5; D may be TRBD2 (6 bases). This chain's CDR3 is CASSGSGEETQYF. DNA for the CDR3: TGTGCCAGCAGCGGGTCGGGGGAAGAGACCCAGTACTTC.